This T cell receptor (beta chain) stems from a study of control samples from healthy donors and cancer patients. Using immunoSEQ multiplex PCR, the repertoire was profiled, and TCRdb retains in-frame clones only, with some absent. Among roughly 100,000 clones listed, roughly 86% were seen once. This CDR3 region has 16 residues. The V and J ends lost 4 bases and 1 base, in that order; junction bases with no gene match: 9. In germline, CDR1 is SGHRS, CDR2 YFSETQ. The receptor was derived from a woman in her forties or fifties in good health. The V gene is TRBV5-1, the J gene TRBJ2-3; TRBD1 matches 7 bases. The material sequenced was blood. The CDR3 nucleotides read TGCGCCAGCAGCCCGGCCCGACAGGGTGGCACAGATACGCAGTATTTT. It translates to CASSPARQGGTDTQYF.